This entry concerns a single T cell receptor (beta chain). Primers included in the PCR were 60 Vbeta and 13 Jbeta primers. Sequencing used immunoSEQ multiplex PCR; TCRdb keeps in-frame clones, though not all of them. The sample has around 150,000 clones; around four fifths are singletons. The data are from a study of cytomegalovirus exposure and HLA in healthy donors. Overall study: Most genotyped donors, around 86% of about 400, had Caucasian-associated genetic ancestry.

This CDR3 region has 15 residues. Germline V gene lookup returns CDR1 MNHEY and CDR2 SVGAGI. V lost 6 bases to trimming and J lost 2 bases; unmatched junction nucleotides: 5. The TCR was taken from a man aged 25 to 40 in good health and CMV-seropositive. What was sequenced was PBMCs. The chain carries TRBV6-5 and TRBJ2-3; 10 bases line up with TRBD2. Here the CDR3 DNA reads TGTGCCAGCAGGATAGCGGGGGGAAACACAGATACGCAGTATTTT. Its protein product is CASRIAGGNTDTQYF.